The following is a T cell receptor (beta chain) sequence with its context. This specimen belongs to a study of blood T cell repertoires in COVID-19. Study summary: PBMCs, B-cell-depleted T cells, or T cells provided the cDNA or gDNA that made up the material.

Method: immunoSEQ multiplex PCR; TCRdb's copy keeps in-frame clones and lacks some. The data contain tens of thousands of clones, roughly nine tenths of them seen just once; the ten biggest clones take up about 27%. The V gene lost 6 bases and the J gene lost 0 bases, with 15 bases spanning the gap. Germline V CDR1 and CDR2: SNHLY, FYNNEI. The CDR3 extends over 15 amino acids. This receptor was identified in a woman of 80 years or more with acute or convalescent COVID-19. The sequenced material came from peripheral blood. The chain employs TRBV2 and TRBJ2-7; possibly TRBD2 for D (6 bases). The CDR3 DNA sequence: TGTGCCAGCAGGGCCCAAACTAGCACCTCCTACGAGCAGTACTTC. Protein: CASRAQTSTSYEQYF.